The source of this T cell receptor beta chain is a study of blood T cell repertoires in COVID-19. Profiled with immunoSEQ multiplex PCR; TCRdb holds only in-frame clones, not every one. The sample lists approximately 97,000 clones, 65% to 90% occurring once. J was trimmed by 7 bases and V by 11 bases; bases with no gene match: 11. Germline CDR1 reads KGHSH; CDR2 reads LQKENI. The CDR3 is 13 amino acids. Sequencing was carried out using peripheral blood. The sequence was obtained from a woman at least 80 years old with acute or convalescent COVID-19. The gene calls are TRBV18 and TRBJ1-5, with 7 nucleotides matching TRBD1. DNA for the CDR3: TGTGCCTGCGCGACAGGGCCGGAGCAGCCCCAGCATTTT. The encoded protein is CACATGPEQPQHF.